Listed here are 19 T cell receptor beta chains from one sample, sequenced in a study of blood T cell repertoires in COVID-19 (dated by TCRdb to 2018 to 2020). The library was produced with the immunoSEQ multiplex PCR assay. Imported from immuneACCESS, the table was reduced by TCRdb to in-frame sequences with V and J called. These copies leave out some clones; in studies compared against another copy, an unresolved V gene accounts for under half, and the cause of the remainder is not known. This sample is represented by about 330,000 clones; roughly 84% of them were singletons. The ten most abundant clones make up 0.9% to 1.2% of the sample. The sample taken for sequencing was PBMCs or T cells enriched from blood (not recorded which). The receptors originated from a woman aged 25-40 years who had recovered from COVID-19.

V and J are TRBV2 and TRBJ1-5; D call uncertain. V was shortened by 6 bases and J by 4 bases, with 4 bases between the two germline ends. The CDR3 consists of 11 residues. Germline lookup yields CDR1 SNHLY and CDR2 FYNNEI. The CDR3 region has the DNA TGTGCCAGCAGGCTAAATCAGCCCCAGCATTTT. Translation gives CASRLNQPQHF.

The chain's CDR3 is CASSPVRGEQYF. The CDR3 DNA sequence: TGCGCCAGCAGCCCGGTTCGAGGCGAGCAGTACTTC. This chain links TRBV5-1 with TRBJ2-7, with D hard to call. From germline, CDR1 is SGHRS and CDR2 YFSETQ. CDR3 size: 12 residues. The germline V and J ends were trimmed by 4 bases and 6 bases, with 11 bases remaining between them.

A few counts support this clone. V is TRBV15 and J is TRBJ1-1; no clear D. The CDR3 runs 14 residues. CDR1 and CDR2 from the germline V gene are LNHNV and YYDKDF (reference sequence). V shed 0 bases and J shed 0 bases, with 5 bases lying between them. This CDR3 reads CATSRDLMNTEAFF. DNA for the CDR3: TGTGCCACCAGCAGAGACCTTATGAACACTGAAGCTTTCTTT.

The chain recombines TRBV7-6 with TRBJ2-7; no clear D gene. Trimming stripped 0 bases from V and 5 bases from J, with 14 bases between. Germline CDR1 SGHVS, CDR2 FNYEAQ. The CDR3 has 15 residues. CDR3 in DNA: TGTGCCAGCAGCTTAGCGGTGGCCAGGCCAGACGAGCAGTACTTC. Its translation: CASSLAVARPDEQYF.

There are many counts of this clone. The chain uses TRBV4-3 and TRBJ2-2; the match to TRBD2 covers 10 bases. With 3 bases clipped from V and 0 bases from J, the junction kept 7 bases outside the gene matches. The CDR3 extends over 18 amino acids. The V gene's germline CDR1 is LGHNA and CDR2 YSLEER. CDR3 in amino acids: CASSQTLAGVPNTGELFF. Written as DNA, the CDR3 is TGCGCCAGCAGCCAGACCCTAGCGGGGGTCCCGAACACCGGGGAGCTGTTTTTT.

This chain links TRBV2 with TRBJ2-3, with TRBD2 as a possible D gene (6 bases). Looked up from germline, CDR1 is SNHLY and CDR2 is FYNNEI. Between the trimmed V and J ends, which lost 7 bases and 5 bases, there was a span of 16 bases. CDR3 size: 14 residues. This CDR3 is CASMEGRGLDTQYF. The CDR3, as DNA: TGTGCCAGCATGGAGGGGCGGGGCTTAGATACGCAGTATTTT.

The gene calls are TRBV29-1 and TRBJ1-5, with D possibly TRBD1 on 5 matching bases. CDR1 SQVTM and CDR2 ANQGSEA come from the germline V gene. The CDR3 sequence is 13 residues long. Trimming took off 4 bases at V and 1 base at J, with 8 bases between the two ends. The CDR3 is CSVAQESNQPQHF. In nucleotides, the CDR3 is TGCAGCGTTGCACAGGAGAGCAATCAGCCCCAGCATTTT.

V usage is TRBV7-2 and J usage is TRBJ2-3; 10 positions agree with TRBD2. CDR3 length: 16 amino acids. After removal of 4 bases from V and 2 bases from J, the junction contained 6 bases not matched to a gene. Germline CDR1 reads SGHTA; CDR2 reads FQGNSA. The CDR3 here is CASSSERGGSTDTQYF. The CDR3 bases are TGTGCCAGCAGCTCAGAGCGGGGGGGGTCCACAGATACGCAGTATTTT. Variable domain in full (rest from reference TRBV7-2 and TRBJ2-3): GAGVSQSPSNKVTEKGKDVELRCDPISGHTALYWYRQSLGQGLEFLIYFQGNSAPDKSGLPSDRFSAERTGGSVSTLTIQRTQQEDSAVYLCASSSERGGSTDTQYFGPGTRLTVL.

This clone has more than one count but fewer than ten. The V gene is TRBV28, the J gene TRBJ1-3; D is uncertain. CDR1 MDHEN and CDR2 SYDVKM come from the germline V gene. The CDR3 covers 12 residues. V dropped 7 bases and J dropped 4 bases, with 8 bases sitting between them. The CDR3 loop is CASNLRGNTIYF. The CDR3 coding sequence is TGTGCCAGCAACCTCCGGGGAAACACCATATATTTT.

V and J are TRBV5-1 and TRBJ2-7; 12 nucleotides match TRBD2. There are 15 residues in the CDR3. The J segment lost 1 base and the V segment lost 4 bases, leaving 3 bases of the junction unmatched. Germline loops: CDR1 SGHRS, CDR2 YFSETQ. This CDR3 is CASSTLAGGSYEQYF. Written as DNA, the CDR3 is TGCGCCAGCAGCACGCTAGCGGGGGGGTCCTACGAGCAGTACTTC.

This rearrangement joins TRBV20-1 to TRBJ2-2; TRBD2 aligns across 11 bases. This CDR3 has 15 residues. The germline CDR1 and CDR2 sequences are DFQATT and SNEGSKA (reference sequence). Losses at the gene ends were 3 bases for V and 7 bases for J; bases not matched to a gene: 7. CDR3 DNA sequence: TGCAGTGCTAGTGATAGCGGGGGGGCCGGCGGGGAGCTGTTTTTT. It translates to CSASDSGGAGGELFF.

The gene calls are TRBV11-1 and TRBJ1-2; 7 bases line up with TRBD1. The CDR3 totals 15 residues. With 1 base clipped from V and 7 bases from J, the junction kept 9 bases outside the gene matches. CDR1 and CDR2 (germline): SGHAT, FQDESV (reference sequence). CDR3 region: CASSLGLEGAGGYTF. The CDR3 nucleotides read TGTGCCAGCAGCTTAGGATTGGAGGGGGCCGGTGGCTACACCTTC.

The chain uses TRBV19 and TRBJ1-1; D unclear. This CDR3 contains 13 residues. Trimming shortened V by 7 bases and J by 4 bases, and 13 bases separated the two germline ends. The germline gives CDR1 LNHDA, CDR2 SQIVND (reference sequence). The CDR3 DNA follows: TGTGCCAGTAATGGGTTTACGGGCACTGAAGCTTTCTTT. It is translated as CASNGFTGTEAFF.

The genes are TRBV2 and TRBJ1-5, with 7 bases lining up with TRBD1. CDR1 is SNHLY and CDR2 is FYNNEI in the germline V gene. J was trimmed by 6 bases and V by 5 bases; bases with no gene match: 7. This CDR3 is built from 14 residues. DNA of the CDR3: TGTGCCAGCAGTCTGACAGGGTTGCCTCAGCCCCAGCATTTT. It yields the protein CASSLTGLPQPQHF.

V usage is TRBV6-5 and J usage is TRBJ1-1; a weak D match, TRBD1 (6 bases). Trimming took off 4 bases at V and 5 bases at J, with 11 bases between the two ends. This CDR3 is 13 amino acids long. Germline values: CDR1 MNHEY, CDR2 SVGAGI. CDR3 residues: CASSFRGLTEAFF. The CDR3 DNA is TGTGCCAGCAGTTTCAGGGGTTTAACTGAAGCTTTCTTT.

This sequence joins TRBV28 and TRBJ1-5, with D maybe TRBD1 (5 bases). The CDR3 loop spans 16 amino acids. Trimming removed 5 bases at V and 5 bases at J, with 19 bases between. The V gene's germline CDR1 is MDHEN and CDR2 SYDVKM. CDR3 residues: CASSPLLGLGDQPQHF. The CDR3 coding sequence is TGTGCCAGCAGTCCGCTCTTGGGGCTGGGTGATCAGCCCCAGCATTTT. Full variable domain (outside the CDR3, taken from reference TRBV28 and TRBJ1-5): DVKVTQSSRYLVKRTGEKVFLECVQDMDHENMFWYRQDPGLGLRLIYFSYDVKMKEKGDIPEGYSVSREKKERFSLILESASTNQTSMYLCASSPLLGLGDQPQHFGDGTRLSIL.

The chain joins TRBV5-4 to TRBJ1-1; 8 bases are a match to TRBD1. J was trimmed by 4 bases and V by 5 bases; bases with no gene match: 7. Germline CDR1 SGHNT, CDR2 YYREEE (reference sequence). This CDR3 is built from 14 residues. The CDR3 nucleotides are TGTGCCAGCAGGGCACAGGGGGGGAGCACTGAAGCTTTCTTT. This codes for CASRAQGGSTEAFF.

The chain uses TRBV28 and TRBJ1-2; TRBD1 matches 9 bases. Trimming removed 3 bases from V and 5 bases from J; junction bases left unmatched: 7. The CDR3 is made up of 15 amino acids. Germline CDR1 reads MDHEN; CDR2 reads SYDVKM. CDR3 DNA: TGTGCCAGCAGTTTCCAGGGACAGGGTAAATATGGCTACACCTTC. Translating it yields CASSFQGQGKYGYTF.

The chain employs TRBV7-6 and TRBJ2-7; 13 positions agree with TRBD2. This CDR3 has 15 residues. The junction had 4 bases not matched to a gene; V was cut back by 4 bases and J by 4 bases. Looked up from germline, CDR1 is SGHVS and CDR2 is FNYEAQ. CDR3 region: CASSSTSGGSYEQYF. The CDR3 DNA reads TGTGCCAGCAGCTCGACTAGCGGGGGGTCTTACGAGCAGTACTTC.